Reported below is one TCR beta chain. Its antigen remains unknown. The CDR3 totals 15 residues. Germline assignment: CDR1 SGHAT and CDR2 FQNNGV. Between the trimmed V and J ends, which lost 3 bases and 2 bases, there was a span of 13 bases. The sample belongs to a study of cytomegalovirus exposure and HLA in healthy donors. PCR primers comprised 60 Vbeta and 13 Jbeta primers. Original processing methods: Tens of millions of unique TCR beta chains, around 10 million of them shared, were counted by a later analysis. Measured with immunoSEQ multiplex PCR; TCRdb has only the in-frame clones, and not every one. V and J calls and clone size are copied from that table; D and trimming were computed from the DNA. Its clone listing holds about 210,000 clones. General study results and limits: Later analysis placed DRB1 highest and HLA-C lowest in TCR association rates, which differed by HLA locus. Some TCR beta chains (roughly 160 of them) were listed as cytomegalovirus-associated.

The source is a woman in her thirties in good health and CMV-seropositive. The chain has TRBV11-2 and TRBJ1-1, with TRBD1 as a possible D gene (5 bases). The sequencing sample was made of PBMCs. The CDR3 DNA follows: TGTGCCAGCAGCTTTAACGAAGGGGCCAACACTGAAGCTTTCTTT. It translates to CASSFNEGANTEAFF.